This TCR beta chain came from a study of blood T cell repertoires in COVID-19. About the study: Samples representing acute and convalescent COVID-19 were sourced from the United States, Italy and Spain. T cells, B-cell-depleted T cells, or PBMCs supplied cDNA or gDNA.

Authors' data handling: Estimates of nucleated cell counts were drawn from the amplification of reference gene primers. Sequencing used immunoSEQ multiplex PCR; TCRdb keeps in-frame clones, though not all of them. V, J and clone size reflect that table, while D and trimming were determined from the DNA. The sample holds under 95,000 clones, 87% seen once. This receptor was taken from a human donor with acute or convalescent COVID-19. The donor label of this sample is uncertain. Sequenced material: peripheral blood.

In DNA, the CDR3 is TGTGCCAGCAGTTCCGGGGCTAATGAAAAACTGTTTTTT. This encodes CASSSGANEKLFF. The chain is built from TRBV28 and TRBJ1-4; no firm D call. The CDR3 length is 13 residues. V lost 4 bases and J lost 3, with 6 bases in between. Germline lookup yields CDR1 MDHEN and CDR2 SYDVKM.